The 12 T cell receptor beta chains in this list originate from one sample, sequenced in a study of blood T cell repertoires in COVID-19. Sequencing used immunoSEQ multiplex PCR; TCRdb keeps in-frame clones, though not all of them. The table has some 120,000 clones, approximately 84% seen once; the top ten hold over 6%. Sequencing input: peripheral blood. These TCRs come from a man between 65 and 85 years old with active or convalescent COVID-19.

The chain couples TRBV5-1 to TRBJ2-1, with 13 bases matching TRBD2. The CDR3 runs 16 residues. The germline V gene has CDR1 SGHRS and CDR2 YFSETQ. V lost 3 bases to trimming and J lost 9 bases; unmatched junction nucleotides: 9. The CDR3 region is CASSSAGTSGMGEQFF. Here the CDR3 DNA reads TGCGCCAGCAGCTCCGCCGGGACTAGCGGGATGGGTGAGCAGTTCTTC.

The chain links TRBV18 to TRBJ2-1, with 9 positions matching TRBD1. Unmatched junction bases numbered 15, after V lost 6 bases and J lost 6 bases. There are 17 residues in the CDR3. Germline-derived CDR1 and CDR2 are KGHSH and LQKENI. CDR3 sequence reads: CASSLKPGTGKTNEQFF. The CDR3 nucleotides are TGTGCCAGCTCCCTCAAACCCGGGACAGGGAAGACCAATGAGCAGTTCTTC.

The CDR3 loop reads CSATRGLEQYF. The CDR3, as DNA: TGCAGCGCCACCCGGGGATTGGAGCAGTACTTC. The genes are TRBV29-1 and TRBJ2-7; D is perhaps TRBD2 (5 bases). The ends were cut back, 7 bases at V and 7 bases at J, with 14 bases in the middle. Germline CDR1 reads SQVTM; CDR2 reads ANQGSEA. This CDR3 contains 11 residues.

The chain uses TRBV11-3 and TRBJ1-2; a weak D match, TRBD1 (5 bases). The germline V gene has CDR1 SGHNT and CDR2 YENEEA. CDR3 length: 13 residues. V was cut by 2 bases and J by 4 bases, with 8 bases left in between. The CDR3 nucleotides read TGTGCCAGCAGCTTAAGAGACAGCTATGGCTACACCTTC. Amino acids: CASSLRDSYGYTF.

The genes are TRBV21-1 and TRBJ1-2; TRBD1 was called by the table and not checked on the DNA. TRBV21-1 is termed a pseudogene. The CDR3 extends over 18 amino acids. The CDR3 protein is CASSKVIRDRTKNYGYTF. The CDR3 DNA is TGTGCCAGCAGCAAAGTAATCCGGGACAGGACGAAAAACTATGGCTACACCTTC.

The chain joins TRBV6-5 to TRBJ1-1; D gene uncertain. Germline CDR1 reads MNHEY; CDR2 reads SVGAGI. The V end lost 2 bases, the J end lost 4 bases, and 5 bases lay between the germline ends. The CDR3 is made up of 12 amino acids. CDR3 residues: CASSYPITEAFF. The DNA of the CDR3 is TGTGCCAGCAGTTACCCCATCACTGAAGCTTTCTTT.

The chain combines TRBV19 with TRBJ2-1, with 11 bases matching TRBD2. Per germline, CDR1 LNHDA and CDR2 SQIVND (reference sequence). The junction had 1 base not matched to a gene; V was cut back by 3 bases and J by 0 bases. The length of the CDR3 is 16 residues. DNA of the CDR3: TGTGCCAGTAGTATCGGGACTAGCGGCTCCTACAATGAGCAGTTCTTC. Residues: CASSIGTSGSYNEQFF.

This clone showed up just a few times. The chain carries TRBV18 and TRBJ1-1; 9 positions agree with TRBD1. CDR1 and CDR2 (germline): KGHSH, LQKENI. With 5 bases clipped from V and 5 bases from J, the junction kept 6 bases outside the gene matches. The CDR3 consists of 14 residues. The CDR3, as DNA: TGTGCCAGCTCAACTGGACAGGGGCGGACTGAAGCTTTCTTT. Translation: CASSTGQGRTEAFF.

The chain couples TRBV10-3 to TRBJ1-1; D is ambiguous. CDR3 length equals 15 residues. Germline V gene sequence: CDR1 ENHRY, CDR2 SYGVKD. Trimming stripped 1 base from V and 5 bases from J, with 14 bases between. CDR3 in DNA: TGTGCCATCAGTGAGTTTAGAGACGGGAAGACTGAAGCTTTCTTT. It translates to CAISEFRDGKTEAFF.

The chain's CDR3 is CASSLSQGTEAFF. The CDR3 coding sequence is TGTGCCAGCAGTTTATCACAGGGGACTGAAGCTTTCTTT. The chain has TRBV27 and TRBJ1-1; 7 bases are a match to TRBD1. The germline gives CDR1 MNHEY, CDR2 SMNVEV (reference sequence). The CDR3 is made up of 13 amino acids. The J segment lost 5 bases and the V segment lost 0 bases, leaving 0 bases of the junction unmatched.

The chain uses TRBV13 and TRBJ2-5, with 9 bases fitting TRBD2. The CDR3 is 14 amino acids. V lost 2 bases to trimming and J lost 5 bases; unmatched junction nucleotides: 3. Germline-derived CDR1 and CDR2 are PRHDT and FYEKMQ (reference sequence). The CDR3 sequence is CASSLRGGVETQYF. In nucleotides, the CDR3 is TGTGCCAGCAGCTTACGCGGGGGGGTCGAGACCCAGTACTTC.

V is TRBV29-1 and J is TRBJ1-2, with D perhaps TRBD1 (5 bases). The CDR3 extends over 15 amino acids. V shed 3 bases and J shed 1 base, with 15 bases lying between them. Germline loops: CDR1 SQVTM, CDR2 ANQGSEA. The CDR3 protein is CSVEDRDSFNYGYTF. CDR3 sequence (DNA): TGCAGCGTTGAGGATCGTGACAGCTTTAACTATGGCTACACCTTC.